This TCR beta chain was sequenced during a study of OX40 agonist ivuxolimab in advanced cancers. General observations from the study: On average, a greater number of expanded clones characterised CD8+ T cells relative to CD4+.

Note on this clone: What it recognizes is unknown.

The data were produced by immunoSEQ multiplex PCR, yet TCRdb's version contains in-frame clones alone and is incomplete. Of approximately 23,000 clones in the sample, approximately 88% were seen once. The TCR originated in an adult with an advanced solid tumor such as melanoma, head and neck, liver or kidney cancer. Sequencing used CD4+ or CD8+ T cells sorted from blood, obtained in a trial of the OX40 agonist ivuxolimab.

The CDR3, as DNA: TGCGCCAGCAGCCCACAGGTAGGGCAGGCCGATGGCTACACCTTC. Residues: CASSPQVGQADGYTF. The chain has TRBV4-1 and TRBJ1-2, with a weak D call TRBD1 (5 bases). From germline, CDR1 is MGHRA and CDR2 YSYEKL. With 4 bases removed from V and 6 bases from J, the gap between germline ends came to 18 bases. The CDR3 has 15 residues.